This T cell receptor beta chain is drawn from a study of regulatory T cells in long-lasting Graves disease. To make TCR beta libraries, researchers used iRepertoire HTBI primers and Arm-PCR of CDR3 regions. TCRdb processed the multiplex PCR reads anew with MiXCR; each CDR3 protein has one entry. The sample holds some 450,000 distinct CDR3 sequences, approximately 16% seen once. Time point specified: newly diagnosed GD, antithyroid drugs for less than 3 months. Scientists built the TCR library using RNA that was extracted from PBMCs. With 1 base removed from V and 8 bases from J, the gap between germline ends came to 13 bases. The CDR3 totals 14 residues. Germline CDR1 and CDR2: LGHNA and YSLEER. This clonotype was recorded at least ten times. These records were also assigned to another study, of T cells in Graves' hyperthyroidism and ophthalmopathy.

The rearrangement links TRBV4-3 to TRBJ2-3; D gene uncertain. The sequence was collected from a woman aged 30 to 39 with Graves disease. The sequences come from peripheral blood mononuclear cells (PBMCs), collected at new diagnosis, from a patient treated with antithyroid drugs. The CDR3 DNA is TGCGCCAGCAGCCAAGGCGGAGCCTTTCCTACGCAGTATTTT. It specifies CASSQGGAFPTQYF.